The clone carrying this T cell receptor (beta chain) was observed a handful of times. Antigen unknown. The data originate from a study of PD-L1 blockade in urothelial cancer. At the level of the study: Of around 31 patients, around 25 were males with bladder-origin urothelial cancer. T cell content in blood samples showed a median of 141,255. Study findings and constraints: Below-median pretreatment blood TCR clonality predicted better survival.

The repertoire was sequenced with immunoSEQ multiplex PCR; TCRdb's copy has only in-frame clones and lacks some. Of tens of thousands of clones listed, around 84% are singletons. The V end lost 4 bases, the J end lost 2 bases, and 15 bases lay between the germline ends. This CDR3 region has 16 residues. The V gene's germline CDR1 is MNHEY and CDR2 SMNVEV (reference sequence). Sequencing was performed on PBMCs, taken around atezolizumab (anti-PD-L1) treatment. The V call is TRBV27, the J call TRBJ1-5; D remains unclear. The sequence came from a man aged 65-85 years with urothelial cancer. CDR3 bases: TGTGCCAGCAGTTCCTTCATGGGCGGGGGCAATCAGCCCCAGCATTTT. Translating it yields CASSSFMGGGNQPQHF.